The 27 T cell receptor beta chains reported below all come from one sample, sequenced in a study of blood T cell repertoires in COVID-19. TCRdb keeps only in-frame clones here, not all; method: immunoSEQ multiplex PCR. Of roughly 69,000 clones in the sample, more than 65% are singletons; the top ten hold roughly a tenth. The specimen was peripheral blood. The receptors were gathered from a woman aged 50 to 65 with acute or convalescent COVID-19.

J is TRBJ1-1 and V is TRBV9; no clear D gene. Germline CDR1 is SGDLS and CDR2 is YYNGEE. The CDR3 covers 12 residues. Trimming took 0 bases from V and 11 from J, leaving 11 bases between them. Here the CDR3 reads CASSVEGGGAFF. The CDR3 region has the DNA TGTGCCAGCAGCGTAGAGGGTGGAGGGGCTTTCTTT.

The rearrangement joins TRBV24-1 to TRBJ2-7; 8 bases match TRBD1. This CDR3 region has 15 residues. Germline V lookup: CDR1 KGHDR, CDR2 SFDVKD. V lost 3 bases and J lost 5; bases outside the gene matches: 8. As DNA, the CDR3 is TGTGCCACCAGTGATCCCCGGGACAGGATGGACGAGCAGTACTTC. This encodes CATSDPRDRMDEQYF.

This clone has only one observation. This chain uses TRBV4-3 with TRBJ2-7; D remains ambiguous. The V end was cut by 0 bases, the J end by 8 bases, with 14 bases between. The germline V gene has CDR1 LGHNA and CDR2 YSLEER. CDR3 size: 14 residues. The CDR3 coding sequence is TGCGCCAGCAGCCAAGATAAGAATAGCCTCAAGCAGTACTTC. The encoded protein is CASSQDKNSLKQYF.

This sequence joins TRBV18 and TRBJ1-1; 7 bases are a match to TRBD1. CDR1 is KGHSH, CDR2 LQKENI, per germline. The length of the CDR3 is 14 residues. J gave up 6 bases and V 6 bases, and 10 bases lay outside the gene matches. CDR3 sequence (DNA): TGTGCCAGCTCTCCCGGGACAGAGCTGCCTGAAGCTTTCTTT. Protein sequence: CASSPGTELPEAFF.

The V and J genes are TRBV2 and TRBJ1-6; the D is unclear. Germline V gives CDR1 SNHLY, CDR2 FYNNEI. V gave up 7 bases and J gave up 0 bases, with 7 bases separating them. This CDR3 contains 14 residues. The CDR3 DNA is TGTGCCAGCACCGAGAGCTCCTATAATTCACCCCTCCACTTT. Its translation is CASTESSYNSPLHF.

The V gene is TRBV15, the J gene TRBJ1-1; D possibly corresponds to TRBD1 (5 bases). The germline V gene encodes CDR1 LNHNV and CDR2 YYDKDF (reference sequence). The CDR3 is 13 amino acids. The V end lost 5 bases, the J end lost 6 bases, and 13 bases lay between the germline ends. CDR3 region: CATSRRGYAEAFF. The CDR3 DNA reads as TGTGCCACCAGCCGGCGGGGGTACGCTGAAGCTTTCTTT.

The J gene is TRBJ2-3, the V gene TRBV2; 7 positions match TRBD1. Germline V gene sequence: CDR1 SNHLY, CDR2 FYNNEI. This CDR3 region has 14 residues. Trimming at V came to 4 bases and at J to 3 bases, leaving 4 bases not matched to a gene. CDR3 region: CASSGGRGTDTQYF. CDR3 coding DNA: TGTGCCAGCAGTGGGGGCAGGGGGACAGATACGCAGTATTTT.

The V call is TRBV28, the J call TRBJ1-5; TRBD1 agrees at 7 bases. J lost 9 bases, V lost 6 bases, and 14 bases had no gene match. This CDR3 is 15 amino acids long. Germline V CDR1 and CDR2: MDHEN, SYDVKM. The CDR3 region has the DNA TGTGCCAGCAGACCAACAGGGGCCCCTTCAGGGCCCCAGCATTTT. This encodes CASRPTGAPSGPQHF.

The CDR3 nucleotides are TGTGCCAGCAAGTACGGGGTTAACTATGGCTACACCTTC. Its protein product is CASKYGVNYGYTF. The V and J genes are TRBV6-5 and TRBJ1-2; unclear D gene. Trimming left V 7 bases short and J 1 base short, with 10 bases between. Germline lookup yields CDR1 MNHEY and CDR2 SVGAGI. The CDR3 length is 13 residues.

The CDR3, as DNA: TGTGCCAGCAGCTTGGACAGCTATGGCTACACCTTC. Residues: CASSLDSYGYTF. The rearrangement links TRBV5-4 to TRBJ1-2; no firm D call. The CDR3 is made up of 12 amino acids. Germline CDR1 is SGHNT and CDR2 is YYREEE (reference sequence). V gave up 0 bases and J gave up 4 bases, with 4 bases separating them.

The chain has TRBV29-1 and TRBJ2-1; 11 bases agree with TRBD1. V shed 6 bases, J shed 5 bases, and the junction held 3 bases outside the gene matches. The germline V gene encodes CDR1 SQVTM and CDR2 ANQGSEA. CDR3 length: 13 residues. The CDR3 sequence: CSVDRGRDNEQFF. Written as DNA, the CDR3 is TGCAGCGTGGACAGGGGGCGAGACAATGAGCAGTTCTTC.

The rearrangement links TRBV10-3 to TRBJ1-2; D is ambiguous. The CDR3 extends over 14 amino acids. Germline CDR1 reads ENHRY; CDR2 reads SYGVKD. Trimming took 0 bases from V and 1 from J, leaving 6 bases between them. This CDR3 reads CAISESAVNYGYTF. Here the CDR3 DNA reads TGTGCCATCAGTGAGTCGGCAGTTAACTATGGCTACACCTTC.

This clone was found a few times. The V gene is TRBV18, the J gene TRBJ2-7; D not resolved. Germline V CDR1 and CDR2: KGHSH, LQKENI. Trimming removed 0 bases at V and 3 bases at J, with 6 bases between. The CDR3 is made up of 13 amino acids. The CDR3 spells CASSPPRSYEQYF. In nucleotides, the CDR3 is TGTGCCAGCTCACCACCGAGGAGCTACGAGCAGTACTTC.

This chain connects TRBV6-2 or TRBV6-3 to TRBJ2-7; 10 bases match TRBD2. CDR3 length: 14 residues. Germline V gene lookup returns CDR1 MNHEY and CDR2 SVGEGT. Unmatched junction bases numbered 4, after V lost 6 bases and J lost 2 bases. As DNA, the CDR3 is TGTGCCAGCAGCCGGACTAGCGGTCCCTACGAGCAGTACTTC. Protein product: CASSRTSGPYEQYF.

The chain uses TRBV10-2 and TRBJ2-5; 9 bases align to TRBD2. V lost 7 bases and J lost 8; bases outside the gene matches: 8. Germline loops: CDR1 WSHSY, CDR2 SAAADI. This CDR3 comprises 13 residues. The CDR3 region has the DNA TGCGCCAGCACCGCTAATAGCGGGGGCACCCAGTACTTC. Amino acids: CASTANSGGTQYF.

This chain links TRBV3-1 (or the pseudogene TRBV3-2) with TRBJ1-5; unclear D gene. The CDR3 runs 14 residues. Trimming stripped 4 bases from V and 7 bases from J, with 14 bases between. Germline V lookup: CDR1 LGHDT, CDR2 YNNKEL (reference sequence). The CDR3 region has the DNA TGTGCCAGCAGCCCCTTAGGCGGCGGGCAGCCCCAGCATTTT. Protein sequence: CASSPLGGGQPQHF.

CDR3 sequence: CATSDRLPGLAGSQETQYF. Here the CDR3 DNA reads TGTGCCACCAGTGATCGGCTACCGGGACTAGCGGGGAGCCAAGAGACCCAGTACTTC. The chain joins TRBV24-1 to TRBJ2-5; 13 positions agree with TRBD2. Germline lookup yields CDR1 KGHDR and CDR2 SFDVKD. This CDR3 contains 19 residues. Germline trimming cut 3 bases from V and 1 base from J; bases unmatched to any gene: 10.

The chain carries TRBV5-5 and TRBJ2-7, with 7 bases fitting TRBD1. Germline CDR1 is SGHKS and CDR2 is YYEKEE (reference sequence). This CDR3 spans 14 amino acids. V shed 0 bases and J 6 bases; nucleotides not matched to a gene: 6. The DNA of the CDR3 is TGTGCCAGCAGCTTGGGGACAGGAGTGGGCGAGCAGTACTTC. This encodes CASSLGTGVGEQYF.

The CDR3 here is CSVGSGGETQYF. The DNA of the CDR3 is TGCAGCGTTGGAAGCGGGGGAGAGACCCAGTACTTC. The chain recombines TRBV29-1 with TRBJ2-5; TRBD2 agrees at 8 bases. The CDR3 is 12 residues long. From germline, CDR1 is SQVTM and CDR2 ANQGSEA. J lost 4 bases, V lost 4 bases, and 2 bases had no gene match.

This chain links TRBV2 with TRBJ2-1; TRBD2 is a possible D gene (7 bases). Per germline, CDR1 SNHLY and CDR2 FYNNEI. The CDR3 sequence is 15 residues long. Trimming cost V 5 bases and J 3 bases, with 14 bases left between them. In nucleotides, the CDR3 is TGTGCCAGCAGTAAGAGGGGGGACTACTACAATGAGCAGTTCTTC. Amino acids: CASSKRGDYYNEQFF. The variable domain in full, completed from reference TRBV2 and TRBJ2-1, reads EPEVTQTPSHQVTQMGQEVILRCVPISNHLYFYWYRQILGQKVEFLVSFYNNEISEKSEIFDDQFSVERPDGSNFTLKIRSTKLEDSAMYFCASSKRGDYYNEQFFGPGTRLTVL.

This rearrangement joins TRBV30 to TRBJ1-3, with D uncertain. Germline CDR1 and CDR2: GTSNPN and SVGIG (reference sequence). The CDR3 loop spans 14 amino acids. The germline V and J ends were trimmed by 3 bases and 0 bases, with 9 bases remaining between them. The CDR3 nucleotides are TGTGCCTGGAGAGTAATTAGCTCTGGAAACACCATATATTTT. The encoded protein is CAWRVISSGNTIYF. Drawing the rest from reference TRBV30 and TRBJ1-3, the complete variable domain is SQTIHQWPATLVQPVGSPLSLECTVEGTSNPNLYWYRQAAGRGLQLLFYSVGIGQISSEVPQNLSASRPQDRQFILSSKKLLLSDSGFYLCAWRVISSGNTIYFGEGSWLTVV.

This chain links TRBV5-1 with TRBJ2-3; 8 nucleotides align to TRBD2. CDR3 size: 14 residues. CDR1 SGHRS and CDR2 YFSETQ come from the germline V gene. Losses at the gene ends were 0 bases for V and 4 bases for J; bases not matched to a gene: 1. The CDR3 nucleotides read TGCGCCAGCAGCTTGGACGGGAGGGCAGATACGCAGTATTTT. This gives the protein CASSLDGRADTQYF.

The V gene is TRBV10-3, the J gene TRBJ1-2; tentatively, D is TRBD1 (6 bases). CDR3 length equals 13 residues. Germline-derived CDR1 and CDR2 are ENHRY and SYGVKD. The V and J ends lost 6 bases and 7 bases respectively, with 15 bases between them. CDR3 DNA: TGTGCCATCAGCCAGACAGGTTCTGGTGGCTACACCTTC. It codes for CAISQTGSGGYTF.

The count of this clone is one. The J gene is TRBJ1-6, the V gene TRBV7-2, with no clear D. Germline CDR1 SGHTA, CDR2 FQGNSA. This CDR3 spans 12 amino acids. V was cut by 5 bases and J by 14 bases, with 13 bases left in between. CDR3 protein: CASSPQIRSLHF. The CDR3 nucleotides read TGTGCCAGCAGCCCCCAAATTCGGTCCCTCCACTTT.

In its sample, this clone was seen once. This chain connects TRBV3-1 (or the pseudogene TRBV3-2) to TRBJ1-6; 9 nucleotides align to TRBD1. This CDR3 is 15 amino acids long. CDR1 and CDR2 (germline): LGHDT, YNNKEL (reference sequence). Trimming took 5 bases from V and 7 from J; bases not matched to a gene: 6. The CDR3 DNA is TGTGCCAGCAGCGATGTAGGACAGGGGAATTCACCCCTCCACTTT. Translated, it gives CASSDVGQGNSPLHF.

The rearrangement uses TRBV7-2 and TRBJ2-7; D might be TRBD1 (6 bases). The V end lost 2 bases, the J end lost 4 bases, and 15 bases lay between the germline ends. The CDR3 is 15 residues long. CDR1 and CDR2 (germline): SGHTA, FQGNSA. CDR3 in DNA: TGTGCCAGCAGCTTAAGTGGGGGCTCGGGTTACGAGCAGTACTTC. Translation gives CASSLSGGSGYEQYF.

The chain joins TRBV2 to TRBJ2-7; 9 bases fit TRBD1. V shed 0 bases, J shed 5 bases, and the junction held 8 bases outside the gene matches. CDR1 and CDR2 from the germline V gene are SNHLY and FYNNEI. CDR3 length: 16 residues. CDR3 region: CASSEAGGQGGNEQYF. The CDR3 DNA sequence: TGTGCCAGCAGTGAAGCGGGGGGACAGGGCGGGAACGAGCAGTACTTC. The full variable domain, in which reference TRBV2 and TRBJ2-7 provide the parts outside the CDR3, is EPEVTQTPSHQVTQMGQEVILRCVPISNHLYFYWYRQILGQKVEFLVSFYNNEISEKSEIFDDQFSVERPDGSNFTLKIRSTKLEDSAMYFCASSEAGGQGGNEQYFGPGTRLTVT.